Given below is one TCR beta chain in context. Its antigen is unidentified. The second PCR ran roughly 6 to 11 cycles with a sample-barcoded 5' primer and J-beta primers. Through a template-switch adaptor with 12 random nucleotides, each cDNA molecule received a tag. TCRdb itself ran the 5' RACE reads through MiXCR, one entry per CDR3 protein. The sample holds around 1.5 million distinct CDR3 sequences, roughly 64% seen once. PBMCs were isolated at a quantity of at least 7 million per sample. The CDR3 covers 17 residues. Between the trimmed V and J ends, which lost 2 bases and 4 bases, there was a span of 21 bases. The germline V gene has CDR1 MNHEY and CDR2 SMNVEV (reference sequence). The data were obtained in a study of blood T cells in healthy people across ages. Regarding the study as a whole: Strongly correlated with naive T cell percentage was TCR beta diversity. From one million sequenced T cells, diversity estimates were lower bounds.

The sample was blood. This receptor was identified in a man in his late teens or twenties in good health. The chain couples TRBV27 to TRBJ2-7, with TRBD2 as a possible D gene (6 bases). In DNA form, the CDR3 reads TGTGCCAGCAGTTTAATTTGGGTAGGCGGGGAGCCTTACGAGCAGTACTTC. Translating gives CASSLIWVGGEPYEQYF.